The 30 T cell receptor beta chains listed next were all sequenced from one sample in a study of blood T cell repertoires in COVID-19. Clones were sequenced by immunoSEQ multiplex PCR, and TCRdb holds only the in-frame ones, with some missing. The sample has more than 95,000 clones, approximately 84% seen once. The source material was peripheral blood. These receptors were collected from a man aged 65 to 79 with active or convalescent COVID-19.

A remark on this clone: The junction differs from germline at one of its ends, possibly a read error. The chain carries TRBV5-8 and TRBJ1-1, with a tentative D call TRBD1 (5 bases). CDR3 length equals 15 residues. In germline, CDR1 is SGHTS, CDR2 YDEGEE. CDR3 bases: TGTGCCAGCAGGTTGGGGGGGGAACTGAACACTGAAGCTTTCTTT. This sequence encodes CASRLGGELNTEAFF.

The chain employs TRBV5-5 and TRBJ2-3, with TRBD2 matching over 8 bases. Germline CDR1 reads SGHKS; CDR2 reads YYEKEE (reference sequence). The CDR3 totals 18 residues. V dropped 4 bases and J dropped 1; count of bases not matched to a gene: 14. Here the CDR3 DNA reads TGTGCCAGCAGCCTGGGAGAATCCGGGACTAGGCGCACAGATACGCAGTATTTT. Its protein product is CASSLGESGTRRTDTQYF.

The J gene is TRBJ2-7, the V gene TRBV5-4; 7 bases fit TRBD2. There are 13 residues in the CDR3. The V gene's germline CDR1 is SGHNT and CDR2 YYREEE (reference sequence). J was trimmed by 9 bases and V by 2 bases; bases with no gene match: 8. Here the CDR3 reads CASSLDKRGGQYF. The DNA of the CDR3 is TGTGCCAGCAGCTTAGACAAGCGGGGCGGGCAGTACTTC.

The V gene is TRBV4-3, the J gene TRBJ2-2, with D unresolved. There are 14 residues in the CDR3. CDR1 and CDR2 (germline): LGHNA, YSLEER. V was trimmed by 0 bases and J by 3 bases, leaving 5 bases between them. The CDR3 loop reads CASSQEQYTGELFF. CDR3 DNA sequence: TGCGCCAGCAGCCAAGAACAATACACCGGGGAGCTGTTTTTT.

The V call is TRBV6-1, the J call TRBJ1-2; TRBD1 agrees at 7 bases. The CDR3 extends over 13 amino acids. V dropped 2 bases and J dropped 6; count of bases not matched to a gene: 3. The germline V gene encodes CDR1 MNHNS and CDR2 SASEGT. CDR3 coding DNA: TGTGCCAGCAGTGAAACAGGGGTTGATGGCTACACCTTC. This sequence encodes CASSETGVDGYTF.

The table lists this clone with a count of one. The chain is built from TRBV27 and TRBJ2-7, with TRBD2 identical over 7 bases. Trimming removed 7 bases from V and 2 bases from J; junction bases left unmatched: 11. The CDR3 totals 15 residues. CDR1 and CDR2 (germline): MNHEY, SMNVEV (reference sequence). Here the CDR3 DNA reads TGTGCCAGCAAACCCGCGGGGGACGGTGCCTACGAGCAGTACTTC. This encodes CASKPAGDGAYEQYF.

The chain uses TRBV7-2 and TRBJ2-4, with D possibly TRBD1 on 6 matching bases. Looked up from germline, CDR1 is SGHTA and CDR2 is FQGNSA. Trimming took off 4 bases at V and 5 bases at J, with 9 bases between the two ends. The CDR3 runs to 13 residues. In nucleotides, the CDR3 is TGTGCCAGCAGCTGGCGACAGGAAAACATTCAGTACTTC. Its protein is CASSWRQENIQYF.

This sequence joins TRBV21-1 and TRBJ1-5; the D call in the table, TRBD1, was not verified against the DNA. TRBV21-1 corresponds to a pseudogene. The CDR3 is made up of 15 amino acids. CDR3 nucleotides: TGTGCCAGCAGCAAAGATAGACAGGGAAATCAGCCCCAGCATTTT. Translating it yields CASSKDRQGNQPQHF.

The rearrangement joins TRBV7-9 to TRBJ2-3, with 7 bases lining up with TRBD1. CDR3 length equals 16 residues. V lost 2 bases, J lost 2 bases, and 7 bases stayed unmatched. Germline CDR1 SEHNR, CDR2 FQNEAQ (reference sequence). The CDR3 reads CASSLLGQPITDTQYF. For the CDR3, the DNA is TGTGCCAGCAGCTTATTGGGACAGCCAATCACAGATACGCAGTATTTT.

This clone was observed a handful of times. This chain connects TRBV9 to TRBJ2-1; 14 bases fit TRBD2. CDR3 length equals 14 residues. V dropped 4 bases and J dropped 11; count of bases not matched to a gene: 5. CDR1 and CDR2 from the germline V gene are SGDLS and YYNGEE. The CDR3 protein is CASSQGTSGGKQFF. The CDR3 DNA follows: TGTGCCAGCAGCCAAGGGACTAGCGGGGGAAAGCAGTTCTTC.

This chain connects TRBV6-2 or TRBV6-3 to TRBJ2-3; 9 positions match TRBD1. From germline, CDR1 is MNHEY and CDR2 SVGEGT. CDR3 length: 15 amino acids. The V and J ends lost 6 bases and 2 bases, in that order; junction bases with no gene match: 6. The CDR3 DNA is TGTGCCAGCAGCAAGGGACAGGGAATCACAGATACGCAGTATTTT. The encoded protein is CASSKGQGITDTQYF.

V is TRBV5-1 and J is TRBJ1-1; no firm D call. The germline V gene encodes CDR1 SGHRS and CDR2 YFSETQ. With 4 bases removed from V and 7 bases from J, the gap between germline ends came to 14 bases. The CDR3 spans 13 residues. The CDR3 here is CASSQDYGFEAFF. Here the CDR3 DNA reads TGCGCCAGCAGCCAAGATTACGGTTTTGAAGCTTTCTTT.

CDR3 nucleotides: TGTGCCAGTAGTAGTGACAGGGGAACTAGCACAGATACGCAGTATTTT. Its protein product is CASSSDRGTSTDTQYF. This chain links TRBV19 with TRBJ2-3; 8 bases map to TRBD1. CDR3 length: 16 residues. The germline V gene encodes CDR1 LNHDA and CDR2 SQIVND (reference sequence). J was trimmed by 0 bases and V by 4 bases; bases with no gene match: 6.

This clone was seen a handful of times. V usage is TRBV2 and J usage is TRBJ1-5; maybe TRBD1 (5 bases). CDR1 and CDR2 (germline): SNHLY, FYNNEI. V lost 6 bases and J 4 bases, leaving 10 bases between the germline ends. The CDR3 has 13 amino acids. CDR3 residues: CASRAGINQPQHF. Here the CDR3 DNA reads TGTGCCAGCAGGGCAGGGATTAATCAGCCCCAGCATTTT. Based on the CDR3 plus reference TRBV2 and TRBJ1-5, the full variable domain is EPEVTQTPSHQVTQMGQEVILRCVPISNHLYFYWYRQILGQKVEFLVSFYNNEISEKSEIFDDQFSVERPDGSNFTLKIRSTKLEDSAMYFCASRAGINQPQHFGDGTRLSIL.

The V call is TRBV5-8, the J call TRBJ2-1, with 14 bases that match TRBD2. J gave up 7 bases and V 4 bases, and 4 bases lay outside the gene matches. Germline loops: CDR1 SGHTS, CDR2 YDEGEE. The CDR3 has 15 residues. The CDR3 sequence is CASSGGLAGVNEQFF. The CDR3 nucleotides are TGTGCCAGCAGCGGGGGACTAGCGGGGGTTAATGAGCAGTTCTTC.

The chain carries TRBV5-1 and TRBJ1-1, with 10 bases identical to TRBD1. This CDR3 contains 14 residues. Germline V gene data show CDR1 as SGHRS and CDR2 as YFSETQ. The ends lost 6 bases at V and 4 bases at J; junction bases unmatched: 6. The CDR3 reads CASMTGQGSTEAFF. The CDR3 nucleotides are TGCGCCAGCATGACGGGACAGGGGAGCACTGAAGCTTTCTTT.

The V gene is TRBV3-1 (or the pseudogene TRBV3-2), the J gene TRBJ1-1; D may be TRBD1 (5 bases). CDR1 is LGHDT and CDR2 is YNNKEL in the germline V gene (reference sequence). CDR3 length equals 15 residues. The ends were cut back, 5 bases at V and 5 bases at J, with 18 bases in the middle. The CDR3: CASSSPGGISTEAFF. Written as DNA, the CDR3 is TGTGCCAGCAGCTCCCCGGGGGGGATAAGTACTGAAGCTTTCTTT.

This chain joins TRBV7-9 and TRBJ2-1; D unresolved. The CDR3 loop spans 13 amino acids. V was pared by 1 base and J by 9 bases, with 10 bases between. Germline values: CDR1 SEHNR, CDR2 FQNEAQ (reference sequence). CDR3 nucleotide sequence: TGTGCCAGCAGCTTAGAGGCTCTAGGTGAGCAGTTCTTC. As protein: CASSLEALGEQFF.

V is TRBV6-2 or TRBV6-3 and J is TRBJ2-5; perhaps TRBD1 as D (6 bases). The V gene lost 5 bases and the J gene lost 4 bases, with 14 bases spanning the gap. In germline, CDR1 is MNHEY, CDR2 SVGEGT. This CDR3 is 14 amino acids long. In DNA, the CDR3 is TGTGCCAGCAGTCGGAGAATAGGGGGAGAGACCCAGTACTTC. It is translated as CASSRRIGGETQYF.

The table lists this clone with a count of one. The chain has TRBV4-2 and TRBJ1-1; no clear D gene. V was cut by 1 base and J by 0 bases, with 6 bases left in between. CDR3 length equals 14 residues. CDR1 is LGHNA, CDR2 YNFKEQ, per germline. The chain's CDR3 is CASSQVSMNTEAFF. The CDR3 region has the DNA TGTGCCAGCAGCCAAGTTTCTATGAACACTGAAGCTTTCTTT.

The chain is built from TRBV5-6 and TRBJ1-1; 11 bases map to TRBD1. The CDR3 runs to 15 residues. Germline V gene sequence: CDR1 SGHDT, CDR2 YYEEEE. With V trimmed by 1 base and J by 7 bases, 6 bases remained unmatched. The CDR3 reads CASSLTGTGGREAFF. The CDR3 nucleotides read TGTGCCAGCAGCTTGACCGGGACAGGGGGTCGTGAAGCTTTCTTT.

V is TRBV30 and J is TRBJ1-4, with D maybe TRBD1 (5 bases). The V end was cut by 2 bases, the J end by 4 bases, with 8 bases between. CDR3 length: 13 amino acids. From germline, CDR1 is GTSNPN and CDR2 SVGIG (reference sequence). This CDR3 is CAWSPTDNEKLFF. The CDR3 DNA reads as TGTGCCTGGAGTCCGACAGATAATGAAAAACTGTTTTTT.

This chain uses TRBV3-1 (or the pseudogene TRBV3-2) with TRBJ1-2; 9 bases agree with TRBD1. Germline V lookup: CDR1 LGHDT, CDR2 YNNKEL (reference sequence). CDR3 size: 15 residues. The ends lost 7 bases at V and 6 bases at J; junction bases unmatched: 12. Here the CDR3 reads CASTKGGTGTNGYTF. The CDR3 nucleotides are TGTGCCAGCACCAAAGGGGGGACAGGGACAAATGGCTACACCTTC.

The CDR3 sequence: CASSQLSGGEAEAFF. As DNA, the CDR3 is TGTGCCAGCAGCCAGTTATCAGGGGGAGAAGCTGAAGCTTTCTTT. This chain connects TRBV3-1 (or the pseudogene TRBV3-2) to TRBJ1-1; TRBD1 aligns across 7 bases. This CDR3 spans 15 amino acids. J lost 6 bases, V lost 3 bases, and 10 bases had no gene match. Per the germline V gene, CDR1 is LGHDT and CDR2 is YNNKEL (reference sequence).

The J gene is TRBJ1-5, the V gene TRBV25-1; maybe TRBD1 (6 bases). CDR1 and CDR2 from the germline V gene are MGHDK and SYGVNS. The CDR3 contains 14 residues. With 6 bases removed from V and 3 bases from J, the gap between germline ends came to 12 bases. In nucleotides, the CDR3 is TGTGCCAGCAGCCTGACAGGTCCCAATCAGCCCCAGCATTTT. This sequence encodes CASSLTGPNQPQHF. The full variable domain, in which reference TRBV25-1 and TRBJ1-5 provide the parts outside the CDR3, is EADIYQTPRYLVIGTGKKITLECSQTMGHDKMYWYQQDPGMELHLIHYSYGVNSTEKGDLSSESTVSRIRTEHFPLTLESARPSHTSQYLCASSLTGPNQPQHFGDGTRLSIL.

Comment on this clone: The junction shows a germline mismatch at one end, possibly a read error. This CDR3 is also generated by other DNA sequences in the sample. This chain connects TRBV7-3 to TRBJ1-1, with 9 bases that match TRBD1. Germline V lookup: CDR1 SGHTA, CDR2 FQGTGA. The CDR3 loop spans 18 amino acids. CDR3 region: CASSLRPPGQGFHTEAFF. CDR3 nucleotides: TGTGCCAGCAGCTTAAGGCCACCGGGACAGGGTTTCCACACTGAGGCTTTCTTT.

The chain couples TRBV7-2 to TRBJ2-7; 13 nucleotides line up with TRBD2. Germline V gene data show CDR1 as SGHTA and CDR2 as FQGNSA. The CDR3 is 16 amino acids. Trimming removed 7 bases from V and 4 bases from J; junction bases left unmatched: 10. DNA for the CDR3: TGTGCCAGCATGCTTGGACTAGCGGGGGCCCCATACGAGCAGTACTTC. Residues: CASMLGLAGAPYEQYF. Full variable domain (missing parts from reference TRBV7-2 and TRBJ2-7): GAGVSQSPSNKVTEKGKDVELRCDPISGHTALYWYRQSLGQGLEFLIYFQGNSAPDKSGLPSDRFSAERTGGSVSTLTIQRTQQEDSAVYLCASMLGLAGAPYEQYFGPGTRLTVT.

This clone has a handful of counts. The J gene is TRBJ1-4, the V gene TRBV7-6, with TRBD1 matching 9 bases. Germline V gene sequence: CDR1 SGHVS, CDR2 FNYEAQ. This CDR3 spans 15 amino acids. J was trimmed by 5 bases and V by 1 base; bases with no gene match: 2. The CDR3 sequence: CASSLGTGVNEKLFF. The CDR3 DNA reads TGTGCCAGCAGCTTAGGGACAGGGGTCAATGAAAAACTGTTTTTT.

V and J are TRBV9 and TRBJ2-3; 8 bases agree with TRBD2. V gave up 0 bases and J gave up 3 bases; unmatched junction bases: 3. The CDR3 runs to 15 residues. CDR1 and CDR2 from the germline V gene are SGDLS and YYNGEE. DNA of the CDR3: TGTGCCAGCAGCGTAGCTAGCGGGCGGACAGATACGCAGTATTTT. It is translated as CASSVASGRTDTQYF. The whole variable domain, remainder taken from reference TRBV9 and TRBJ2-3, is DSGVTQTPKHLITATGQRVTLRCSPRSGDLSVYWYQQSLDQGLQFLIQYYNGEERAKGNILERFSAQQFPDLHSELNLSSLELGDSALYFCASSVASGRTDTQYFGPGTRLTVL.

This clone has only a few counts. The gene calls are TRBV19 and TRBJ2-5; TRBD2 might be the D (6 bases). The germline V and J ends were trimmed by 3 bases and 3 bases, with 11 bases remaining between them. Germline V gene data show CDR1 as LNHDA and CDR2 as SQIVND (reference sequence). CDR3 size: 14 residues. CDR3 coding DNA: TGTGCCAGTAGTATGGGGTGGGGGGAAGAGACCCAGTACTTC. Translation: CASSMGWGEETQYF. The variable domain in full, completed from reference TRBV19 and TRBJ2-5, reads DGGITQSPKYLFRKEGQNVTLSCEQNLNHDAMYWYRQDPGQGLRLIYYSQIVNDFQKGDIAEGYSVSREKKESFPLTVTSAQKNPTAFYLCASSMGWGEETQYFGPGTRLLVL.